The subject of this entry is one T cell receptor (beta chain). Its target is unknown. Via MiXCR, TCRdb re-called the reads, giving one row per CDR3 protein. Here the sample spans roughly 280,000 distinct CDR3 sequences, 22% being singletons. The CDR3 has 14 residues. The V end was cut by 4 bases, the J end by 6 bases, with 13 bases between. The germline gives CDR1 LGHDT, CDR2 YNNKEL (reference sequence). The data derive from a study of T cell repertoires in cytomegalovirus infection. Across the study: HLA-C-restricted CMV epitopes, recently identified, and well-studied HLA-B-restricted ones were used by the study. Public TCR beta signatures marked donors with CMV infection and the matching HLA. General study points: Cumulative public TCR beta family frequency identified CMV carriers with the relevant HLA. It was HLA-C-restricted CMV-specific TCR beta clonotypes that dominated the response ex vivo.

Source: cultured PBMCs, taken from culture after CMV antigen stimulation. The origin of this receptor is a human donor in good health (CMV status not recorded). Some clones in this sample may be carry-over from other donors' samples. The rearrangement links TRBV3-1 to TRBJ1-5; possibly TRBD1 for D (6 bases). The CDR3 DNA is TGTGCCAGCAGCCCGGGGACAAAGGGTCAGCCCCAGCATTTT. It specifies CASSPGTKGQPQHF.